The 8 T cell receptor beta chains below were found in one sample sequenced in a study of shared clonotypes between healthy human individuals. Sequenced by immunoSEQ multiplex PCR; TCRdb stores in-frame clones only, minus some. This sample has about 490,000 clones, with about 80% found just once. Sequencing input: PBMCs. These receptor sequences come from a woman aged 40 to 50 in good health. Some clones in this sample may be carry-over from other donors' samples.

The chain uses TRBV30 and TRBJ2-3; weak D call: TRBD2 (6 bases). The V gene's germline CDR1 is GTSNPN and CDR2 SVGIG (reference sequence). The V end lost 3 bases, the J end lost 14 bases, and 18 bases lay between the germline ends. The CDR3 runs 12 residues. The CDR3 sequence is CAWRGKGLHGYF. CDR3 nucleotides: TGTGCCTGGAGGGGGAAGGGACTGCACGGGTATTTT.

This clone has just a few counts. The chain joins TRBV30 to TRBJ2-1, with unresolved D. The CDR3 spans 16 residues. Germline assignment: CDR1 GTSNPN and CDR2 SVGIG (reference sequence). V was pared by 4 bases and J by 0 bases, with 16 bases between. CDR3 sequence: CAWNGRAISSYNEQFF. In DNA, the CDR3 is TGTGCCTGGAACGGAAGAGCGATTAGCTCCTACAATGAGCAGTTCTTC.

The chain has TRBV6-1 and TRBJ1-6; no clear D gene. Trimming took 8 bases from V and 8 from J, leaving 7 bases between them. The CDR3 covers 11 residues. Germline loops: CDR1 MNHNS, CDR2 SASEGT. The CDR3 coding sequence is TGTGCCAGCTATGACTATTCACCCCTCCACTTT. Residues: CASYDYSPLHF.

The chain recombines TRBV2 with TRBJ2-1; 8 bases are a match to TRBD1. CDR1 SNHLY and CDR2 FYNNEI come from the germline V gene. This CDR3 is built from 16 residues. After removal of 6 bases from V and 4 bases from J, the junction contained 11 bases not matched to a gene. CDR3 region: CASSPTGTGLYNEQFF. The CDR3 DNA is TGTGCCAGCAGCCCGACAGGGACAGGACTATACAATGAGCAGTTCTTC. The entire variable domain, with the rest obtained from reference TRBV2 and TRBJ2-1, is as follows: EPEVTQTPSHQVTQMGQEVILRCVPISNHLYFYWYRQILGQKVEFLVSFYNNEISEKSEIFDDQFSVERPDGSNFTLKIRSTKLEDSAMYFCASSPTGTGLYNEQFFGPGTRLTVL.

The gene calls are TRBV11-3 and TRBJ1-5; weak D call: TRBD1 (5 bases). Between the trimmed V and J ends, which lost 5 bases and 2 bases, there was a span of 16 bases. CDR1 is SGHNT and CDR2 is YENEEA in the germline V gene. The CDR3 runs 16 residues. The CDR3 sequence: CASSLYIPRGNQPQHF. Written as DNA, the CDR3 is TGTGCCAGCAGCCTGTACATCCCCAGGGGCAATCAGCCCCAGCATTTT.

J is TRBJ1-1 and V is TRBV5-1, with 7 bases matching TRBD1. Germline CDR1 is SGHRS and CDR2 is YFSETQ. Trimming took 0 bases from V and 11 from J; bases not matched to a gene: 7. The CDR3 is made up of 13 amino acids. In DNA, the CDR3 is TGCGCCAGCAGCTTGGAGTTGGGACAGCTGGCTTTCTTT. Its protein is CASSLELGQLAFF.

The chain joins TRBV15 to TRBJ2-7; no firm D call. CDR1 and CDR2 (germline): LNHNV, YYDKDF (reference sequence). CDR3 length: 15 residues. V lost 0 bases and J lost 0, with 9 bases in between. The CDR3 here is CATSRDRWSSYEQYF. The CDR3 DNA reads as TGTGCCACCAGCAGAGATCGGTGGAGCTCCTACGAGCAGTACTTC.

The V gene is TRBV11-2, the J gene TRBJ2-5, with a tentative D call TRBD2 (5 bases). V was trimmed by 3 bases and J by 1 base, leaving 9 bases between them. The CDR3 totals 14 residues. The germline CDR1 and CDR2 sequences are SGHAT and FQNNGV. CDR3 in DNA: TGTGCCAGCAGCTTCACGGGGTTCCAAGAGACCCAGTACTTC. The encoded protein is CASSFTGFQETQYF.